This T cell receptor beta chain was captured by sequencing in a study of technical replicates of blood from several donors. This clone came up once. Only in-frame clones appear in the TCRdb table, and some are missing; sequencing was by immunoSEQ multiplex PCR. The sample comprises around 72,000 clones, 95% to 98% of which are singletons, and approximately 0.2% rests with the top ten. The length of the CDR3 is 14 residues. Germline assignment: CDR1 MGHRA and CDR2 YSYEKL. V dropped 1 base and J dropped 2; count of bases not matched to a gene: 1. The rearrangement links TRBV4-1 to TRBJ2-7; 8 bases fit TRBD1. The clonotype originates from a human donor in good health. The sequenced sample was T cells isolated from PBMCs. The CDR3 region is CASSQGTGTYEQYF. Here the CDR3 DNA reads TGCGCCAGCAGCCAAGGGACAGGGACCTACGAGCAGTACTTC.